The source of this TCR beta chain is a study of blood T cells in healthy people across ages. It was with a sample-barcoded 5' primer and a J-beta primer mix that a second PCR of roughly 7 to 12 cycles was run. Each CDR3 protein gets one entry after TCRdb re-called the 5' RACE reads with MiXCR. The table has 800,000 to 950,000 distinct CDR3 sequences, roughly 35% seen once. Only one count was recorded for this clonotype. There are 12 residues in the CDR3. V lost 8 bases, J lost 11 bases, and 18 bases lay in between. Germline V lookup: CDR1 MNHEY, CDR2 SMNVEV (reference sequence). The V gene is TRBV27, the J gene TRBJ1-1; maybe TRBD1 (5 bases). The clonotype was recovered from a man younger than 30 in good health. The sample taken for sequencing was blood. CDR3 DNA sequence: TGTGCCAGCTCTACGGCAGGGTTTTCGGCTTTCTTT. This codes for CASSTAGFSAFF.